This is a list of T cell receptor beta chains from one sample in a study of T cell changes during pregnancy in multiple sclerosis. Assay used: immunoSEQ multiplex PCR; TCRdb lists only in-frame clones, some missing. The sample shows around 58,000 clones, 91% of them seen only once. Sequencing used peripheral blood, obtained before pregnancy. The receptors derive from a female donor with multiple sclerosis, enrolled in a pregnancy study. Each CDR3 is given with its conserved first and last residue. D genes are given only for firm matches. Clone size is shown for a subset of rows, as once, few, many or a class of expanded clone.

D,V,J,size,DNA,CDR3
.,TRBV7-2,TRBJ1-2,.,TGTGCCAGCAGCTTAGGGCAGAACTATAACTATGGCTACACCTTC,CASSLGQNYNYGYTF
TRBD1,TRBV11-3,TRBJ2-3,few,TGTGCCAGCAGCACCCGACAGGGACCCTCAGATACGCAGTATTTT,CASSTRQGPSDTQYF
TRBD1,TRBV4-1,TRBJ1-2,.,TGCGCCAGCAGCCAAGTCCGGACAGGGCCACATGGCTACACCTTC,CASSQVRTGPHGYTF
TRBD2,TRBV18,TRBJ2-2,.,TGTGCCAGCTCAACTAGCGGGGGCACCGGGGAGCTGTTTTTT,CASSTSGGTGELFF
.,TRBV6-5,TRBJ2-7,.,TGTGCCAGCAGTTACTCGAACAGGGTAGCCTACGAGCAGTACTTC,CASSYSNRVAYEQYF
TRBD2,TRBV29-1,TRBJ2-3,.,TGCAGCCCGCGACTAGCGGGGGGGCAAATGGCTGTCACAGATACGCAGTATTTT,CSPRLAGGQMAVTDTQYF
.,TRBV29-1,TRBJ2-1,.,TGCAGCGCCTCGGAGGGGGCCTCCTACAATGAGCAGTTCTTC,CSASEGASYNEQFF
.,TRBV4-2,TRBJ2-6,.,TGTGCCAGCAGCCAAGCCGGGAACTCTGGGGCCAACGTCCTGACTTTC,CASSQAGNSGANVLTF
TRBD1,TRBV5-5,TRBJ1-1,once,TGTGCCAGCAGCTTTGGAGTAGACAGGGGGAACACTGAAGCTTTCTTT,CASSFGVDRGNTEAFF
.,TRBV6-1,TRBJ2-3,.,TGTGCCAGCAGTGACCCTTCCACAGATACGCAGTATTTT,CASSDPSTDTQYF
.,TRBV12-5,TRBJ2-7,.,TGTGCTAGTGGCCCCGACACAGCCTACGAGCAGTACTTC,CASGPDTAYEQYF
TRBD1,TRBV27,TRBJ2-7,.,TGTGCCAGCAGTACCCAGGACAGGGCCTCCTACGAGCAGTACTTC,CASSTQDRASYEQYF
TRBD1,TRBV7-9,TRBJ2-5,.,TGTGCCAGCAGCTCTGGGACAGGGGAAGAGACCCAGTACTTC,CASSSGTGEETQYF
.,TRBV6-6,TRBJ1-5,once,TGTGCCAGCAGCCCCCCCGTGGGGGGTCGCAATCAGCCCCAGCATTTT,CASSPPVGGRNQPQHF
.,TRBV5-6,TRBJ1-6,once,TGTGCCAGCAGAGTCAGGGGTAGTTCCTATAATTCACCCCTCCACTTT,CASRVRGSSYNSPLHF
TRBD1,TRBV11-1,TRBJ2-7,.,TGTGCCAGCAGTTTGGACAGGCCTTCAGGCTACGAGCAGTACTTC,CASSLDRPSGYEQYF
.,TRBV7-2,TRBJ1-2,.,TGTGCCAGCAGAAGAACGCGGTGGGGCTACACCTTC,CASRRTRWGYTF
TRBD2,TRBV5-6,TRBJ2-7,.,TGTGCCAGCAGGGGGGGAGGGGCACACTACGAGCAGTACTTC,CASRGGGAHYEQYF
TRBD1,TRBV6-5,TRBJ2-7,.,TGTGCCAGCAGTAAGGGACAGGGCTCCTACGAGCAGTACTTC,CASSKGQGSYEQYF